A selection of T cell receptor beta chains follows, all from one sample in a study of T cell repertoires in cytomegalovirus infection. Each CDR3 protein gets one entry after TCRdb re-called the reads with MiXCR. Of around 450,000 distinct CDR3 sequences in the sample, approximately 10% were seen once. The sequencing input was PBMCs. The origin of the receptors is a human donor in good health (CMV status not recorded). Some clones in this sample may be carry-over from other donors' samples. Both conserved end residues are part of each CDR3. The D gene is left open where the match is weak. Part of the rows lack a size; the others show once, few, many or a class for expanded clones.

TRBV3-1	NA	NA	TRBJ2-5	CASSQVAESQETQYF
TRBV19	NA	many	TRBJ2-2	CASIRVLGTGELFF
TRBV18	NA	few	TRBJ1-4	CASSQDSYDEKLFF
TRBV18	NA	NA	TRBJ1-3	CASSPPGSNSGNTIYF
TRBV5-1	TRBD2	NA	TRBJ2-1	CASSFSGASGGLSSYNEQFF
TRBV6-6	NA	many	TRBJ2-1	CASRAITGRNEQFF
TRBV7-2	TRBD2	many	TRBJ2-7	CASSSGLAGDYEQYF
TRBV7-9	NA	many	TRBJ2-1	CASSWKAGTANNEQFF
TRBV28	NA	NA	TRBJ2-3	CASTIPGPTADTQYF
TRBV7-9	NA	many	TRBJ1-5	CASSLSGQSSNQPQHF
TRBV19	NA	many	TRBJ2-7	CASSIDPTYEQYF
TRBV28	TRBD1	many	TRBJ2-3	CASRPTGITDTQYF
TRBV19	NA	NA	TRBJ2-7	CASSIRTPNYEQYF
TRBV5-5	TRBD2	many	TRBJ2-3	CASSFGLGVGTDTQYF
TRBV20-1	NA	many	TRBJ2-7	CSASGSSYEQYF
TRBV9	NA	many	TRBJ1-2	CASSVVGGPYGYTF